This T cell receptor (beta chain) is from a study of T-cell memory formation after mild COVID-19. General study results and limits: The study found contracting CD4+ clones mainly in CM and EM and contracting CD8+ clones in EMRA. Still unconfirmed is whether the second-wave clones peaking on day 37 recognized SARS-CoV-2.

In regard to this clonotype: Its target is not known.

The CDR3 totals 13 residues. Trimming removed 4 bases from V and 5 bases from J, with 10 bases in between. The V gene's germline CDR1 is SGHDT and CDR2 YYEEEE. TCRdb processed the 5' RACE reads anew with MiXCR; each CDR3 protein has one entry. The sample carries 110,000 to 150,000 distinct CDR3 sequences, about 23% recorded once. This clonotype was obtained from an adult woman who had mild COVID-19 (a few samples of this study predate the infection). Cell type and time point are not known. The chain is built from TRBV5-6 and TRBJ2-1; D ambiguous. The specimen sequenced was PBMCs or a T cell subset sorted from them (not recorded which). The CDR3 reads CASSATADNEQFF. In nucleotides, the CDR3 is TGTGCCAGCAGCGCGACCGCCGACAATGAGCAGTTCTTC.